Sequencing of this T cell receptor beta chain was carried out in a study of blood T cell repertoires in COVID-19. The wider study: Acute and convalescent COVID-19 samples came from the United States, Italy and Spain. The cDNA or gDNA used as material had been derived from T cells, B-cell-depleted T cells, or PBMCs.

Under the authors' procedure: Amplification of reference gene primers was used by the study to estimate nucleated cell counts. TCRdb's table, derived via immunoSEQ multiplex PCR, lists solely in-frame clones and lacks some. That table supplies the V and J calls and clone size; D and trimming were determined from the DNA. The data contain 25,000 to 35,000 clones, roughly nine tenths of them singletons. The clonotype was recovered from a human donor in a cohort sampled during active COVID-19. The sample taken for sequencing was peripheral blood.

The CDR3 region is CASSLEQPATNEKLFF. The CDR3 nucleotides are TGTGCCAGCAGCTTGGAACAGCCTGCAACTAATGAAAAACTGTTTTTT. The chain has TRBV5-5 and TRBJ1-4, with no clear D. CDR1 SGHKS and CDR2 YYEKEE come from the germline V gene (reference sequence). This CDR3 is built from 16 residues. V was shortened by 0 bases and J by 0 bases, with 9 bases between the two germline ends.